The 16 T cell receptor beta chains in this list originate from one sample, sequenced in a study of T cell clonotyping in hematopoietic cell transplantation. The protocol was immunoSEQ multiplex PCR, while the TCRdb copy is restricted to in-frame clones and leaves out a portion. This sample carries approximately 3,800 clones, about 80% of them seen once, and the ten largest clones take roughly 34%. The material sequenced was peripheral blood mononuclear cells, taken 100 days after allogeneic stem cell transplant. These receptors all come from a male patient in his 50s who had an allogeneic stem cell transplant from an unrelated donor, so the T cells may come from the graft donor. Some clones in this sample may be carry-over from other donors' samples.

The CDR3 protein is CASSPMGLATATYEQYF. The CDR3 nucleotides read TGTGCCAGCAGTCCGATGGGACTAGCGACGGCCACCTACGAGCAGTACTTC. The chain combines TRBV28 with TRBJ2-7, with 10 bases that match TRBD2. The CDR3 spans 17 residues. The trim removed 5 bases at V and 2 bases at J, leaving 12 bases unmatched. Looked up from germline, CDR1 is MDHEN and CDR2 is SYDVKM. Combining the CDR3 with reference TRBV28 and TRBJ2-7 gives the whole variable domain DVKVTQSSRYLVKRTGEKVFLECVQDMDHENMFWYRQDPGLGLRLIYFSYDVKMKEKGDIPEGYSVSREKKERFSLILESASTNQTSMYLCASSPMGLATATYEQYFGPGTRLTVT.

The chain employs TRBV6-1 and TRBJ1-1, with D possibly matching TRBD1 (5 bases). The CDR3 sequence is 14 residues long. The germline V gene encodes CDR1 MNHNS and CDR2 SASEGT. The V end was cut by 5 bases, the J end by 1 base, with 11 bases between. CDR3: CASSYEGWNTEAFF. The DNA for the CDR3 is TGTGCCAGCAGTTATGAGGGGTGGAACACTGAAGCTTTCTTT.

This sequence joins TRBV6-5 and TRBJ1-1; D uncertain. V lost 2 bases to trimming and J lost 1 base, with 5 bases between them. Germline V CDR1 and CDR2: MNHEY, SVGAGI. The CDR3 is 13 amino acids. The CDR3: CASSYGKNTEAFF. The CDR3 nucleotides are TGTGCCAGCAGTTACGGAAAGAACACTGAAGCTTTCTTT.

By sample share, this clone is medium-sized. CDR3: CASSPSPVSTDTQYF. As DNA, the CDR3 is TGCGCCAGCAGTCCAAGCCCGGTTAGCACAGATACGCAGTATTTT. This chain joins TRBV4-1 and TRBJ2-3, with no clear D. Germline CDR1 MGHRA, CDR2 YSYEKL. V was clipped by 6 bases and J by 0 bases, with 13 bases between them. The CDR3 is 15 residues long.

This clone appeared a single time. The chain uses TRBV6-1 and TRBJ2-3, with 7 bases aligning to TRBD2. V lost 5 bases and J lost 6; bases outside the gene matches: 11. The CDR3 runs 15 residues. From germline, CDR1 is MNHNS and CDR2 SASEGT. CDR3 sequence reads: CASSPKWGGEDTQYF. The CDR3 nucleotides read TGTGCCAGCAGTCCCAAATGGGGAGGGGAGGATACGCAGTATTTT.

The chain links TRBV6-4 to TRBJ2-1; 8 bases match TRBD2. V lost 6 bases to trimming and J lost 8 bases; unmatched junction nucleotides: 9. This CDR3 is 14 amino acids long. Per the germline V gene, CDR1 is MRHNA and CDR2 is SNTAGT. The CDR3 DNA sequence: TGTGCCAGCAGGCTAAGCGGGAGTGCTGATGAGCAGTTCTTC. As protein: CASRLSGSADEQFF.

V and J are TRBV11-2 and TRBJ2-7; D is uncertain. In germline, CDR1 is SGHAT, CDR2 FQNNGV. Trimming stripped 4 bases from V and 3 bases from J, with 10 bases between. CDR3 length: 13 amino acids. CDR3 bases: TGTGCCAGCAGCTGGAACAGCTTCTACGAGCAGTACTTC. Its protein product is CASSWNSFYEQYF.

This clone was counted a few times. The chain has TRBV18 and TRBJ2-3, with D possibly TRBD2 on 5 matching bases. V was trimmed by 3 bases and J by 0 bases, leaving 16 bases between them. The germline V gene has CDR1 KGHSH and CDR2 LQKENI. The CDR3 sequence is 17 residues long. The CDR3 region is CASSPLPLGPSTDTQYF. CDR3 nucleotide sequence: TGTGCCAGCTCACCCCTCCCACTAGGACCAAGCACAGATACGCAGTATTTT. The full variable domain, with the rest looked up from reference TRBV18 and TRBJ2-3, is NAGVMQNPRHLVRRRGQEARLRCSPMKGHSHVYWYRQLPEEGLKFMVYLQKENIIDESGMPKERFSAEFPKEGPSILRIQQVVRGDSAAYFCASSPLPLGPSTDTQYFGPGTRLTVL.

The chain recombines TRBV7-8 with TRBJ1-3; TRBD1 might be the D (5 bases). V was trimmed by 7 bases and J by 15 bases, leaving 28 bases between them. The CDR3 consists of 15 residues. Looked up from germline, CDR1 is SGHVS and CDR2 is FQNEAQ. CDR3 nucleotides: TGTGCCAGCAACCGAGGGGACGGCCTGAAACGTGATGAATATTTT. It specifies CASNRGDGLKRDEYF.

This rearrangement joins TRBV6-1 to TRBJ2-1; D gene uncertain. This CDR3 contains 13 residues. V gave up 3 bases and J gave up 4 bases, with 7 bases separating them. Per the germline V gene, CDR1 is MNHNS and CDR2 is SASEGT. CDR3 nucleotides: TGTGCCAGCAGTGAGGCTGTTTACAATGAGCAGTTCTTC. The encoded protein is CASSEAVYNEQFF.

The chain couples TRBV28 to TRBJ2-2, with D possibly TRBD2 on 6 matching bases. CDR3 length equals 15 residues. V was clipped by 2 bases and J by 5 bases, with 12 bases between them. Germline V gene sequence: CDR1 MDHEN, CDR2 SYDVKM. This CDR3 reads CASSLPGTQTGELFF. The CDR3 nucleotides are TGTGCCAGCAGTTTACCCGGGACTCAAACCGGGGAGCTGTTTTTT.

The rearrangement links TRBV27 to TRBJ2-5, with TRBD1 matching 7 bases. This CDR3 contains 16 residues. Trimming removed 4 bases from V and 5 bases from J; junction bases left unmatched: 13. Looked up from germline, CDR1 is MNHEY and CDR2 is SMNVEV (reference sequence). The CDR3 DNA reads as TGTGCCAGCAGTTCGACAGGGTTCACCTACGGTGAGACCCAGTACTTC. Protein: CASSSTGFTYGETQYF.

The CDR3 loop is CSVVGLPNEQFF. CDR3 nucleotide sequence: TGCAGCGTTGTAGGGCTACCCAATGAGCAGTTCTTC. The chain couples TRBV29-1 to TRBJ2-1; no clear D. Trimming removed 4 bases at V and 6 bases at J, with 10 bases between. There are 12 residues in the CDR3. Germline values: CDR1 SQVTM, CDR2 ANQGSEA.

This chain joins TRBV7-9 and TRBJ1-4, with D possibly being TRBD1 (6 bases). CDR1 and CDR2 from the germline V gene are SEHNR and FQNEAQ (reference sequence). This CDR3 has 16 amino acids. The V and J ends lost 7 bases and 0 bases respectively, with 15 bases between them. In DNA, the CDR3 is TGTGCCAGCACCCAAAGGGGGGGCACAACTAATGAAAAACTGTTTTTT. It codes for CASTQRGGTTNEKLFF.

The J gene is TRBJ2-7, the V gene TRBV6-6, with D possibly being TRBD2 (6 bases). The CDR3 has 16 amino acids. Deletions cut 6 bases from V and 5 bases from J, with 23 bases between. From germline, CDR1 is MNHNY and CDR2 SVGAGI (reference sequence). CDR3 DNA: TGTGCCAGCAGCCTCCGGGTGCAGGGAGGTTTGCACGAGCAGTACTTC. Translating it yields CASSLRVQGGLHEQYF.

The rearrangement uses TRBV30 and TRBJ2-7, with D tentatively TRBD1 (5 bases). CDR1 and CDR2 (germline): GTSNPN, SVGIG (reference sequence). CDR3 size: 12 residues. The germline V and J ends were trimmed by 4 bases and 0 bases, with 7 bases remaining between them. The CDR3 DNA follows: TGTGCCTGGAAAGGGGCCTCCTACGAGCAGTACTTC. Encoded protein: CAWKGASYEQYF.